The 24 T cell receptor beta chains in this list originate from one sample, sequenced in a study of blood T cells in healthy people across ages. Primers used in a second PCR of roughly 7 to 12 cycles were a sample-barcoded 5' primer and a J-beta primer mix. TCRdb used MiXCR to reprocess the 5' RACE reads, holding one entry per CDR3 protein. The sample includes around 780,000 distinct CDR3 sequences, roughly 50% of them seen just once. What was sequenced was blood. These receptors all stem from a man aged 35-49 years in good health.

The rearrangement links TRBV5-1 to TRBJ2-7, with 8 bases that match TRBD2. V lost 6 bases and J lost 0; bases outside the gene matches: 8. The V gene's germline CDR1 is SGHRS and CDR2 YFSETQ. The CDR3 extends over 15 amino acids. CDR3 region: CASTLAGFSSYEQYF. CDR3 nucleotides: TGCGCCAGCACCCTAGCGGGCTTCAGCTCCTACGAGCAGTACTTC. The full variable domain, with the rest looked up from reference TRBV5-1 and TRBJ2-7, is KAGVTQTPRYLIKTRGQQVTLSCSPISGHRSVSWYQQTPGQGLQFLFEYFSETQRNKGNFPGRFSGRQFSNSRSEMNVSTLELGDSALYLCASTLAGFSSYEQYFGPGTRLTVT.

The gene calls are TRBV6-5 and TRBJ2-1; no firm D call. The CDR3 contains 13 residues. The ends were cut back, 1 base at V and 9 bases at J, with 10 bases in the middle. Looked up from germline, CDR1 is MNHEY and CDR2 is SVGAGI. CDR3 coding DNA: TGTGCCAGCAGTTACTTAACAGTTACTGAGCAGTTCTTC. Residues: CASSYLTVTEQFF.

Here the CDR3 DNA reads TGTGCCACCAGTGATCCCACAACAACCGGGGAGCTGTTTTTT. This sequence encodes CATSDPTTTGELFF. This chain uses TRBV24-1 with TRBJ2-2; D unclear. Trimming took 3 bases from V and 5 from J, leaving 9 bases between them. The CDR3 covers 14 residues. Germline loops: CDR1 KGHDR, CDR2 SFDVKD.

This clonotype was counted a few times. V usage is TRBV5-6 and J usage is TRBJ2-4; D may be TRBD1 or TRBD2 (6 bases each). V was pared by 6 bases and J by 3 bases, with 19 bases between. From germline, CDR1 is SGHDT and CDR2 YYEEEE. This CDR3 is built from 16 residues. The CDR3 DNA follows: TGTGCCAGCAACCCCCGGGGGCGCGTTGACAAAAACATTCAGTACTTC. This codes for CASNPRGRVDKNIQYF. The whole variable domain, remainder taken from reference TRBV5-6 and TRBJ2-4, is DAGVTQSPTHLIKTRGQQVTLRCSPKSGHDTVSWYQQALGQGPQFIFQYYEEEERQRGNFPDRFSGHQFPNYSSELNVNALLLGDSALYLCASNPRGRVDKNIQYFGAGTRLSVL.

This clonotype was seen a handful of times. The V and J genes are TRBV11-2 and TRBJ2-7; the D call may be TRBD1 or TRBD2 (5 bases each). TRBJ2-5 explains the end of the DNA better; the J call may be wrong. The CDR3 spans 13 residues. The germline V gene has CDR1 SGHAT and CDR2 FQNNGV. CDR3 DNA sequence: TGTGCCAGTAAGGGGTTGCGGGTGAAGACCCAGTACTTC. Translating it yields CASKGLRVKTQYF.

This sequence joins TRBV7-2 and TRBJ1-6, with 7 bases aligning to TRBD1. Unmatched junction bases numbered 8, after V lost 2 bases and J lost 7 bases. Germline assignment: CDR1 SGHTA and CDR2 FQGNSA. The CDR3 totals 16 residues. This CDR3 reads CASSLRRDRANSPLHF. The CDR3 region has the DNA TGTGCCAGCAGCTTACGTAGGGACAGAGCAAATTCACCCCTCCACTTT.

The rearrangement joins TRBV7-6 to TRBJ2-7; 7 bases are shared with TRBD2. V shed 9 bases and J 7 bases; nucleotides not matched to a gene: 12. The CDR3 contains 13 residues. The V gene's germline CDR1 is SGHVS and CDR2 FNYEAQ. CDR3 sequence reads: CASAGDKRSEQYF. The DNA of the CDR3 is TGTGCCAGTGCGGGAGACAAGCGGTCTGAGCAGTACTTC.

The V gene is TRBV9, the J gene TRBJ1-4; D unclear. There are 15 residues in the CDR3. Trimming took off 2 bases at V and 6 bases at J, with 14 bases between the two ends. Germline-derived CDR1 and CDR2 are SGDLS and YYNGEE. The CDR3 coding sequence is TGTGCCAGCAGCGTTGATGGCTCATCCCATGAAAAACTGTTTTTT. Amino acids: CASSVDGSSHEKLFF.

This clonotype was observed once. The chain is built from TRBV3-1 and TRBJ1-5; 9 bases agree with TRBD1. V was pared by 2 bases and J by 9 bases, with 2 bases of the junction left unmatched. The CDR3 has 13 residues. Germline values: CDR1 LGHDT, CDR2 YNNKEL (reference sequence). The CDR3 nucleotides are TGTGCCAGCAGCCAATCGGACAGGGGGCCCCAGCATTTT. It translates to CASSQSDRGPQHF.

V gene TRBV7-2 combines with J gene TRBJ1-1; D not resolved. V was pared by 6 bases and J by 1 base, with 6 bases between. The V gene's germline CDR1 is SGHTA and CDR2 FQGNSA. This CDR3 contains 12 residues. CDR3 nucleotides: TGTGCCAGCAGGGACCCGAACACTGAAGCTTTCTTT. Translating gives CASRDPNTEAFF.

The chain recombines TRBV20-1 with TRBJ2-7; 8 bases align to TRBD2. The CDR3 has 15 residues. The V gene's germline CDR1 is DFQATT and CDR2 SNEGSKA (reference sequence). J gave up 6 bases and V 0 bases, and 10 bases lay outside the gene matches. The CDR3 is CSARDRAGALGEQYF. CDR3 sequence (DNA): TGCAGTGCTAGAGATCGAGCGGGGGCACTGGGCGAGCAGTACTTC.

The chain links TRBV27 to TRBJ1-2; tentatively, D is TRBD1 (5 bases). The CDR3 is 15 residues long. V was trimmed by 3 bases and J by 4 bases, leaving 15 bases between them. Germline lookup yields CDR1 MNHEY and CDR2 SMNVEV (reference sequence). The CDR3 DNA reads TGTGCCAGCAGTTTTAGCGGGACTGCTATCTATGGCTACACCTTC. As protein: CASSFSGTAIYGYTF.

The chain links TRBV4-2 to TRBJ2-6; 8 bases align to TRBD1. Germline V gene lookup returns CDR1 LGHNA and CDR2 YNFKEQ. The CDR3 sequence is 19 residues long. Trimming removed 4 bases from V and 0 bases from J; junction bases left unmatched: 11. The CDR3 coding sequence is TGTGCCAGCAGCCTCGCTGTACAGGGGGGTAGCTCTGGGGCCAACGTCCTGACTTTC. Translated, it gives CASSLAVQGGSSGANVLTF.

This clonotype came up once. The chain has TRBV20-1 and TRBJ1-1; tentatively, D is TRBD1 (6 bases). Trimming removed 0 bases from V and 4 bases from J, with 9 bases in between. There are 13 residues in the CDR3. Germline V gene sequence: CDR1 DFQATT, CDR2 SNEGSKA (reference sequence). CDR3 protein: CSARELGGTEAFF. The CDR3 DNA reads TGCAGTGCTAGAGAGCTAGGGGGCACTGAAGCTTTCTTT.

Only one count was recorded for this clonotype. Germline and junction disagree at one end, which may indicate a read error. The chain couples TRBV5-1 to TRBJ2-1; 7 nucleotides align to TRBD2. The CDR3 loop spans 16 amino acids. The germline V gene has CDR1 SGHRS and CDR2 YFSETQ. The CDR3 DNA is TGCACCAGCAGCCTAGAGCGGGGCCCACGGGACAATGAGCAGTTCTTC. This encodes CTSSLERGPRDNEQFF.

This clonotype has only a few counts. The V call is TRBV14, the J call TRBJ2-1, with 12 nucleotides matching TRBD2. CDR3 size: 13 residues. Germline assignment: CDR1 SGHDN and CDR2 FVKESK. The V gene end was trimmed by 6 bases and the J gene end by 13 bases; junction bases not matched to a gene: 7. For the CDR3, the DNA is TGTGCCAGCAGAGGACTAGCGGGAAGCCCCCAGTTCTTC. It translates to CASRGLAGSPQFF. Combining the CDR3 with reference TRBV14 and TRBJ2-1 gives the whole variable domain EAGVTQFPSHSVIEKGQTVTLRCDPISGHDNLYWYRRVMGKEIKFLLHFVKESKQDESGMPNNRFLAERTGGTYSTLKVQPAELEDSGVYFCASRGLAGSPQFFGPGTRLTVL.

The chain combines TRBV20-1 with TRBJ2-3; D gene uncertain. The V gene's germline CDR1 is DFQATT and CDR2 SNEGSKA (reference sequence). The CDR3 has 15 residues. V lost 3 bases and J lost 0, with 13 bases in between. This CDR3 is CSASPIVVSTDTQYF. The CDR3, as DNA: TGCAGTGCTAGCCCCATAGTTGTGAGCACAGATACGCAGTATTTT.

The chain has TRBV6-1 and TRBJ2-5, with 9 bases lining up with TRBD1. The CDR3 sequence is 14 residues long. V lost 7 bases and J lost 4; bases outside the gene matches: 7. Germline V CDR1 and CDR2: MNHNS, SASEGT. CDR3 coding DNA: TGTGCCAGCACGGACAGGGGTACGGGAGAGACCCAGTACTTC. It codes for CASTDRGTGETQYF.

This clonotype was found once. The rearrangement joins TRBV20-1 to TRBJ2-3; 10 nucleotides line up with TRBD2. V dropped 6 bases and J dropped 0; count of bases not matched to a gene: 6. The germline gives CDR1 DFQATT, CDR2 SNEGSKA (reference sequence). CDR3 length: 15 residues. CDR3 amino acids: CSALRTSGSTDTQYF. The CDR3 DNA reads TGCAGTGCCCTGCGGACTAGCGGAAGCACAGATACGCAGTATTTT.

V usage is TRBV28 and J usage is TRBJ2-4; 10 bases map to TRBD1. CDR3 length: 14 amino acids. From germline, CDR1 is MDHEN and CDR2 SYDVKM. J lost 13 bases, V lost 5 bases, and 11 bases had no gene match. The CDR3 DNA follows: TGTGCCAGCAGTCTCGGGACAGGGGTCAAGGAGCAGTACTTC. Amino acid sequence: CASSLGTGVKEQYF.

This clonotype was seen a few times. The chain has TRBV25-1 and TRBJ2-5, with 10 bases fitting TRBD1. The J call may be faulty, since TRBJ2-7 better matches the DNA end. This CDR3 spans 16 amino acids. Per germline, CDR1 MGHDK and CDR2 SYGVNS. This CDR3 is CASSSQPGQGSYEQYF. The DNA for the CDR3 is TGTGCCAGCAGTTCGCAACCGGGACAGGGGTCTTACGAGCAGTACTTC.

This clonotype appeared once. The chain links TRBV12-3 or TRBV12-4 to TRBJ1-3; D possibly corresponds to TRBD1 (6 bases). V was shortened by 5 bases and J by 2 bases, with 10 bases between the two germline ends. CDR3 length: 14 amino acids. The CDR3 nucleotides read TGTGCCAGCAGTCGTACAGGGCCTGGAAACACCATATATTTT. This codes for CASSRTGPGNTIYF.

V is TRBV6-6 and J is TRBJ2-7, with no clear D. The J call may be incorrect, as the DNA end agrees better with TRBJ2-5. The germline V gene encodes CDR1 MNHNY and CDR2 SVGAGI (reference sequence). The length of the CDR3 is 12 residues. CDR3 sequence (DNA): TGTGCCAGCACCAAGATGGGAGAGACCCAGTACTTC. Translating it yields CASTKMGETQYF.

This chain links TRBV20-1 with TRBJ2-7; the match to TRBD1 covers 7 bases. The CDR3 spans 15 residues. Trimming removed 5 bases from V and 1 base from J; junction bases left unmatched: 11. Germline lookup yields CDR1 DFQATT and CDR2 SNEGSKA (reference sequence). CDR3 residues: CSAGETGDRSYEQYF. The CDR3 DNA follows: TGCAGTGCTGGGGAAACAGGGGACCGGTCCTACGAGCAGTACTTC.